These 20 T cell receptor beta chains share one sample of origin, sequenced in a study of ipilimumab plus nivolumab after autologous stem cell transplantation. Libraries were prepared by immunoSEQ multiplex PCR; TCRdb keeps only in-frame clonotypes and omits some of them. The data contain about 13,000 clones, about three quarters of them singletons. This sample comprised PBMCs, obtained in a trial of ipilimumab plus nivolumab as post-transplant consolidation. Receptors originate from a male donor with diffuse large B-cell lymphoma.

This clone was seen a handful of times. J is TRBJ2-3 and V is TRBV5-4, with 10 nucleotides matching TRBD1. Germline CDR1 reads SGHNT; CDR2 reads YYREEE (reference sequence). The V segment lost 4 bases and the J segment 5 bases; nucleotides outside the gene matches: 10. The CDR3 consists of 16 residues. The DNA for the CDR3 is TGTGCCAGCAGCCCCGGGACAGGGGTCACGGGAGATACGCAGTATTTT. It translates to CASSPGTGVTGDTQYF.

This clone is classed as medium-sized. J is TRBJ2-1 and V is TRBV6-5; TRBD2 matches 9 bases. Germline V gives CDR1 MNHEY, CDR2 SVGAGI. The CDR3 has 13 residues. With V trimmed by 8 bases and J by 8 bases, 7 bases remained unmatched. CDR3: CASGRGRADEQFF. The CDR3, as DNA: TGTGCCAGCGGTCGCGGGAGGGCCGATGAGCAGTTCTTC.

This chain uses TRBV5-4 with TRBJ1-6; 8 bases match TRBD1. The germline V gene encodes CDR1 SGHNT and CDR2 YYREEE (reference sequence). V shed 0 bases and J 8 bases; nucleotides not matched to a gene: 4. The CDR3 consists of 15 residues. The CDR3 DNA is TGTGCCAGCAGCTTGGACAGGGGGAGGCATTCACCCCTCCACTTT. Its protein is CASSLDRGRHSPLHF.

In this sample, this clone turned up a few times. The V and J genes are TRBV5-5 and TRBJ1-1; D is perhaps TRBD1 (6 bases). Germline V gene sequence: CDR1 SGHKS, CDR2 YYEKEE (reference sequence). This CDR3 is 14 amino acids long. V dropped 4 bases and J dropped 3 bases, with 13 bases sitting between them. The CDR3 spells CASSTRGLDTEAFF. CDR3 sequence (DNA): TGTGCCAGCAGCACCCGGGGGCTAGACACTGAAGCTTTCTTT.

This chain links TRBV7-2 with TRBJ1-5, with D maybe TRBD1 (5 bases). Germline CDR1 and CDR2: SGHTA and FQGNSA. The CDR3 length is 15 residues. V was cut by 5 bases and J by 1 base, with 12 bases left in between. CDR3 region: CASSLVGGSNQPQHF. The CDR3 nucleotides are TGTGCCAGCAGCCTTGTGGGGGGAAGCAATCAGCCCCAGCATTTT.

This clone was detected only once. The chain recombines TRBV2 with TRBJ1-4; 7 bases map to TRBD1. The CDR3 length is 16 residues. V lost 4 bases, J lost 2 bases, and 7 bases stayed unmatched. CDR1 and CDR2 (germline): SNHLY, FYNNEI. The CDR3 loop is CASSVRTGATNEKLFF. The CDR3 nucleotides are TGTGCCAGCAGTGTAAGAACAGGGGCGACTAATGAAAAACTGTTTTTT.

The chain recombines TRBV20-1 with TRBJ1-2, with D perhaps TRBD1 (5 bases). V shed 6 bases and J shed 9 bases, with 14 bases lying between them. The germline gives CDR1 DFQATT, CDR2 SNEGSKA (reference sequence). The CDR3 loop spans 11 amino acids. The CDR3 loop is CSAPRGLSYTF. In DNA form, the CDR3 reads TGCAGTGCCCCGAGGGGACTTAGCTACACCTTC.

The sample holds one count of this clone. V usage is TRBV4-1 and J usage is TRBJ1-4; TRBD1 aligns across 7 bases. Unmatched junction bases numbered 7, after V lost 4 bases and J lost 5 bases. CDR3 length equals 15 residues. In germline, CDR1 is MGHRA, CDR2 YSYEKL. The DNA of the CDR3 is TGCGCCAGCAGCCTTGGCGGGACAGCAAATGAAAAACTGTTTTTT. Translating it yields CASSLGGTANEKLFF.

As for this clone: Other DNA sequences in the same sample also yield this CDR3. This rearrangement joins TRBV18 to TRBJ2-5; D is uncertain. CDR1 is KGHSH, CDR2 LQKENI, per germline. The CDR3 is 13 amino acids. V was cut by 3 bases and J by 5 bases, with 10 bases left in between. In DNA form, the CDR3 reads TGTGCCAGCTCACCCCCGGGCCGGGAGACCCAGTACTTC. Its protein product is CASSPPGRETQYF.

Concerning this clone: Mismatch with germline at one junction end may stem from a read error. The CDR3 here is CASSLETGTGGNNEQLF. In DNA form, the CDR3 reads TGCGCCAGCAGCCTTGAAACCGGGACAGGGGGTAACAATGAGCAGCTCTTC. The chain links TRBV4-1 to TRBJ2-1, with 11 bases aligning to TRBD1. The germline gives CDR1 MGHRA, CDR2 YSYEKL. The CDR3 is 17 amino acids.

The gene calls are TRBV5-1 and TRBJ1-4; TRBD1 agrees at 7 bases. The germline V gene has CDR1 SGHRS and CDR2 YFSETQ. J was trimmed by 6 bases and V by 7 bases; bases with no gene match: 6. CDR3 length: 13 residues. The CDR3 reads CASGNRGDEKLFF. The CDR3 DNA is TGCGCCAGCGGGAACAGGGGAGATGAAAAACTGTTTTTT.

This clone was counted only a few times. The chain joins TRBV6-6 to TRBJ1-5; the match to TRBD1 covers 7 bases. This CDR3 spans 15 amino acids. From germline, CDR1 is MNHNY and CDR2 SVGAGI (reference sequence). V was clipped by 2 bases and J by 2 bases; unmatched bases: 3. The CDR3 DNA sequence: TGTGCCAGCAGTTACCGGGACAGTGGCAATCAGCCCCAGCATTTT. Amino acids: CASSYRDSGNQPQHF.

The chain has TRBV16 and TRBJ2-1; no reliable D call. Per the germline V gene, CDR1 is KGHSY and CDR2 is FQNENV. Trimming stripped 0 bases from V and 6 bases from J, with 9 bases between. The length of the CDR3 is 14 residues. CDR3: CASSQSAASNEQFF. The DNA of the CDR3 is TGTGCCAGCAGCCAATCGGCCGCATCCAATGAGCAGTTCTTC. Using reference TRBV16 and TRBJ2-1 for the parts outside the CDR3, the full variable domain is GEEVAQTPKHLVRGEGQKAKLYCAPIKGHSYVFWYQQVLKNEFKFLISFQNENVFDETGMPKERFSAKCLPNSPCSLEIQATKLEDSAVYFCASSQSAASNEQFFGPGTRLTVL.

The chain employs TRBV29-1 and TRBJ2-3; D not resolved. This CDR3 contains 12 residues. Per the germline V gene, CDR1 is SQVTM and CDR2 is ANQGSEA. V shed 8 bases and J shed 1 base, with 10 bases lying between them. The CDR3 sequence is CSSARGTDTQYF. The CDR3 nucleotides read TGCAGCTCTGCAAGGGGCACAGATACGCAGTATTTT.

The chain combines TRBV19 with TRBJ2-7; a possible D gene is TRBD1 (6 bases). CDR1 LNHDA and CDR2 SQIVND come from the germline V gene (reference sequence). CDR3 length equals 16 residues. Between the trimmed V and J ends, which lost 4 bases and 6 bases, there was a span of 22 bases. The CDR3 bases are TGTGCCAGTAGTACTAACCCTCCAGGGGACCCTGGCGAGCAGTACTTC. This gives the protein CASSTNPPGDPGEQYF.

The rearrangement uses TRBV14 and TRBJ2-6; the match to TRBD1 covers 9 bases. V shed 4 bases, J shed 0 bases, and the junction held 7 bases outside the gene matches. The CDR3 is 18 amino acids. Germline V gene data show CDR1 as SGHDN and CDR2 as FVKESK. DNA of the CDR3: TGTGCCAGCAGCCGCGGACAGGGGTTGAACTCTGGGGCCAACGTCCTGACTTTC. It yields the protein CASSRGQGLNSGANVLTF. Together with reference TRBV14 and TRBJ2-6, the CDR3 gives the full variable domain: EAGVTQFPSHSVIEKGQTVTLRCDPISGHDNLYWYRRVMGKEIKFLLHFVKESKQDESGMPNNRFLAERTGGTYSTLKVQPAELEDSGVYFCASSRGQGLNSGANVLTFGAGSRLTVL.

J is TRBJ2-3 and V is TRBV19; no clear D. The CDR3 spans 16 residues. Germline CDR1 is LNHDA and CDR2 is SQIVND (reference sequence). The V gene lost 5 bases and the J gene lost 5 bases, with 20 bases spanning the gap. The CDR3 DNA reads as TGTGCCAGTAGTTTCCGGGCCACCCCAACGCAAGATACGCAGTATTTT. Translating it yields CASSFRATPTQDTQYF.

The chain uses TRBV10-1 and TRBJ2-2, with D maybe TRBD1 (5 bases). This CDR3 is 14 amino acids long. The germline V and J ends were trimmed by 4 bases and 4 bases, with 10 bases remaining between them. Germline V gene lookup returns CDR1 WNHNN and CDR2 SYGVQD (reference sequence). The CDR3 DNA is TGCGCCAGCAGTGCTAGGGGATTCACCGGGGAGCTGTTTTTT. Translated, it gives CASSARGFTGELFF.

The rearrangement links TRBV5-1 to TRBJ1-1, with D possibly TRBD1 on 6 matching bases. The CDR3 runs 15 residues. CDR1 SGHRS and CDR2 YFSETQ come from the germline V gene. Trimming stripped 4 bases from V and 0 bases from J, with 13 bases between. CDR3 in amino acids: CASSRSTGVNTEAFF. CDR3 sequence (DNA): TGCGCCAGCAGCCGATCGACAGGAGTGAACACTGAAGCTTTCTTT.

This clone was counted between two and nine times. The chain carries TRBV18 and TRBJ2-5, with TRBD2 matching 11 bases. This CDR3 is built from 16 residues. Germline V gene sequence: CDR1 KGHSH, CDR2 LQKENI. The J segment lost 9 bases and the V segment lost 5 bases, leaving 14 bases of the junction unmatched. Written as DNA, the CDR3 is TGTGCCAGCTCATCAGACACGACTAGCGGGGCGGGGGCCCAGTACTTC. Translation gives CASSSDTTSGAGAQYF.